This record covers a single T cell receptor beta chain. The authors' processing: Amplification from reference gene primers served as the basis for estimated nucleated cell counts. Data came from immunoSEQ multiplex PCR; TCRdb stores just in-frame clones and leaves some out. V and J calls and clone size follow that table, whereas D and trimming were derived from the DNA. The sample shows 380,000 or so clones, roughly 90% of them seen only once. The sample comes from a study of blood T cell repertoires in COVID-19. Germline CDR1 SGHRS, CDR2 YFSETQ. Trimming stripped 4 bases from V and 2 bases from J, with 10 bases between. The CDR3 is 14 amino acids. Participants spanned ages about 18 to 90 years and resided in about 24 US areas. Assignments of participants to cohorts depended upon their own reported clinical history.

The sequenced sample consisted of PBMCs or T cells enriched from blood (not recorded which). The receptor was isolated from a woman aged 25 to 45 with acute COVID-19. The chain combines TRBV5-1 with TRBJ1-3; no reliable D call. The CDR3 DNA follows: TGCGCCAGCAGCCTGAACGAGGCTGGAAACACCATATATTTT. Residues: CASSLNEAGNTIYF.